This entry features one TCR beta chain sequence. These data are taken from a study of OX40 agonist ivuxolimab in advanced cancers. The CDR3 is 13 amino acids. Trimming cost V 2 bases and J 1 base, with 5 bases left between them. The V gene's germline CDR1 is SGHTA and CDR2 FQGTGA. Some clones are missing from TCRdb's copy, which holds only in-frame ones; the method was immunoSEQ multiplex PCR. Counted here are some 73,000 clones, 88% occurring once; the ten biggest clones make up 0.8% to 0.9%. The rearrangement joins TRBV7-3 to TRBJ1-1; perhaps TRBD1 as D (5 bases). This material consisted of CD4+ or CD8+ T cells sorted from blood, taken in a trial of the OX40 agonist ivuxolimab. The sequence was collected from an adult with an advanced solid tumor such as melanoma, head and neck, liver or kidney cancer. CDR3 DNA: TGTGCCAGCAGCTTAGACAGGAACACTGAAGCTTTCTTT. This sequence encodes CASSLDRNTEAFF.